This entry concerns a single T cell receptor beta chain. Authors' methods: Amplifying reference gene primers gave estimates of nucleated cell counts. Using immunoSEQ multiplex PCR, the repertoire was profiled, and TCRdb retains in-frame clones only, with some absent. From that table come the V and J calls and clone size; the DNA was used to work out D and trimming. The sample yields tens of thousands of clones, around 81% seen once. This record belongs to a study of blood T cell repertoires in COVID-19. The germline CDR1 and CDR2 sequences are LGHNA and YSLEER. V shed 3 bases, J shed 1 base, and the junction held 6 bases outside the gene matches. This CDR3 comprises 15 residues.

The sequencing input was peripheral blood. The V and J genes are TRBV4-3 and TRBJ2-7; 7 bases are shared with TRBD2. The sequence was obtained from a human donor in a cohort sampled during active COVID-19. CDR3 sequence: CASSQLTSASYEQYF. The CDR3, as DNA: TGCGCCAGCAGCCAGCTAACTAGCGCTTCCTACGAGCAGTACTTC.